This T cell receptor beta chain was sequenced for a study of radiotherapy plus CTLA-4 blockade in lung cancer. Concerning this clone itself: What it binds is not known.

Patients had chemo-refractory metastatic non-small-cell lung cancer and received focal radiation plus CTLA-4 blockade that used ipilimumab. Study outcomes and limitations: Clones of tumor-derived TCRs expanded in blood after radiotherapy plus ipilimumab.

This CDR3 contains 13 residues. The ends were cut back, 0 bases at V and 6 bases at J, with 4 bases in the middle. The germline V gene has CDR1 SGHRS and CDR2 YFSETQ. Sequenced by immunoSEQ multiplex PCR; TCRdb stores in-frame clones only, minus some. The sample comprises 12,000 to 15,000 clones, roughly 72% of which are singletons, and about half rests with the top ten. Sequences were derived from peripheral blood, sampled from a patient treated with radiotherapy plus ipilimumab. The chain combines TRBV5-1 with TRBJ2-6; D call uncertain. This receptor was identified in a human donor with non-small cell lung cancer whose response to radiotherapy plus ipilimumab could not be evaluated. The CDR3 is CASSLEAANVLTF. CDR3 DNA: TGCGCCAGCAGCTTGGAAGCGGCCAACGTCCTGACTTTC.